Reported below is one T cell receptor beta chain. Its cognate antigen has yet to be identified. Base quality data are lacking; no much larger clone is found one base away. The sample originates from a study of blood T cell repertoires in COVID-19 (dated by TCRdb to about 2020). Turning to the overall study: The collaborator samples originated in the United States, Italy and Spain and spanned the acute and convalescent phases of COVID-19. Subjects who had been exposed to COVID-19, were actively infected with it, or had recovered from it provided the deeply sampled blood TCRbeta repertoires that made up the dataset. The prospective study material was composed of cDNA or gDNA derived from T cells, B-cell-depleted T cells, or PBMCs. HLA class I and class II types, where available, came from metadata supplied by the sample provider rather than from assay-based typing. The repertoires were made available in a free public database intended to serve as a resource for research on the immune response to SARS-CoV-2. A de-identified subject ID, COVID-19 status, age in years and sex were almost always included in the sample metadata. Samples were obtained from the ongoing ImmuneRACE study (first 160 participants) and from some 1,200 subjects provided by 6 global collaborators. Overall results and qualifications from the work: Clinical and demographic metadata were provided uncurated, with the amount varying by source and participant.

Collaborating institutions collected whole blood in K2EDTA tubes following their own protocols. For TCRbeta analysis, collaborators shipped samples as frozen whole blood, isolated PBMCs, or DNA extracted from either of those sample types. Looking up the germline V gene yields CDR1 SNHLY and CDR2 FYNNEI. A distance of 14 bases separates the germline ends of V and J, which lose 7 bases and 8 bases respectively. The CDR3 contains 13 residues, cysteine and phenylalanine counted. Only CDR3 DNA remains: 39 bases, in frame from the first base. TCRbeta CDR3 regions were amplified from genomic DNA using the immunoSEQ Assay, a bias-controlled multiplex PCR. Concerning the study's data processing: Within the assay, amplification of reference gene primers was used to estimate how many nucleated cells each sample contained. To quantify the absolute abundance of each unique TCRbeta CDR3 rearrangement, sequence reads were collapsed and filtered. Productive Simpson clonality was computed per sample as the square root of Simpson's diversity index over productive rearrangements. Sourced from immuneACCESS, this table was stored by TCRdb with only in-frame sequences that have V and J called. A share of the clones is absent; for the studies checked, an unresolved V gene accounts for under half, and the remainder has no known explanation. V, J and clone size are taken as reported in that table, and D and trimming were inferred from the DNA itself. This sample comprises hundreds of thousands of clones, roughly 90% of them detected only once. The top ten clonotypes cover approximately 1.5% of the sample.

In this chain, TRBV2 is recombined with TRBJ1-4; a confident D gene designation cannot be given. The sequence derives from a woman aged 25 to 45 with active or convalescent COVID-19. The sample taken for sequencing was peripheral blood. Read as DNA, the sequence is TGTGCCAGCACCTTGGAGGGATACGAAAAACTGTTTTTT. The translation is CASTLEGYEKLFF.